Below are 2 T cell receptor beta chains sequenced from a single sample in a study of blood T cells in healthy people across ages. Next came a second PCR, run for about 6 to 11 cycles, which used a sample-barcoded 5' primer along with a J-beta primer mix. Via MiXCR, TCRdb re-called the 5' RACE reads, giving one row per CDR3 protein. Here the sample spans about 400,000 distinct CDR3 sequences, approximately 51% being singletons. What was sequenced was blood. Receptor source: a man in his sixties in good health.

The chain combines TRBV3-1 with TRBJ2-7; no firm D call. The J call is in doubt because the DNA end fits TRBJ2-5 better. Germline V gene sequence: CDR1 LGHDT, CDR2 YNNKEL (reference sequence). The CDR3 consists of 12 residues. The CDR3 sequence is CASSPSKETQYF. The CDR3, as DNA: TGTGCCAGCAGCCCTTCAAAAGAGACCCAGTACTTC.

The J gene is TRBJ2-7, the V gene TRBV21-1; the D call of TRBD1 is as the table states it, not checked on the DNA. TRBV21-1 is shown as a pseudogene. The CDR3 is 15 amino acids. CDR3 in amino acids: CASSPSERGPYEQYF. The CDR3 region has the DNA TGTGCCAGCAGCCCCTCCGAGCGGGGGCCCTACGAGCAGTACTTC.